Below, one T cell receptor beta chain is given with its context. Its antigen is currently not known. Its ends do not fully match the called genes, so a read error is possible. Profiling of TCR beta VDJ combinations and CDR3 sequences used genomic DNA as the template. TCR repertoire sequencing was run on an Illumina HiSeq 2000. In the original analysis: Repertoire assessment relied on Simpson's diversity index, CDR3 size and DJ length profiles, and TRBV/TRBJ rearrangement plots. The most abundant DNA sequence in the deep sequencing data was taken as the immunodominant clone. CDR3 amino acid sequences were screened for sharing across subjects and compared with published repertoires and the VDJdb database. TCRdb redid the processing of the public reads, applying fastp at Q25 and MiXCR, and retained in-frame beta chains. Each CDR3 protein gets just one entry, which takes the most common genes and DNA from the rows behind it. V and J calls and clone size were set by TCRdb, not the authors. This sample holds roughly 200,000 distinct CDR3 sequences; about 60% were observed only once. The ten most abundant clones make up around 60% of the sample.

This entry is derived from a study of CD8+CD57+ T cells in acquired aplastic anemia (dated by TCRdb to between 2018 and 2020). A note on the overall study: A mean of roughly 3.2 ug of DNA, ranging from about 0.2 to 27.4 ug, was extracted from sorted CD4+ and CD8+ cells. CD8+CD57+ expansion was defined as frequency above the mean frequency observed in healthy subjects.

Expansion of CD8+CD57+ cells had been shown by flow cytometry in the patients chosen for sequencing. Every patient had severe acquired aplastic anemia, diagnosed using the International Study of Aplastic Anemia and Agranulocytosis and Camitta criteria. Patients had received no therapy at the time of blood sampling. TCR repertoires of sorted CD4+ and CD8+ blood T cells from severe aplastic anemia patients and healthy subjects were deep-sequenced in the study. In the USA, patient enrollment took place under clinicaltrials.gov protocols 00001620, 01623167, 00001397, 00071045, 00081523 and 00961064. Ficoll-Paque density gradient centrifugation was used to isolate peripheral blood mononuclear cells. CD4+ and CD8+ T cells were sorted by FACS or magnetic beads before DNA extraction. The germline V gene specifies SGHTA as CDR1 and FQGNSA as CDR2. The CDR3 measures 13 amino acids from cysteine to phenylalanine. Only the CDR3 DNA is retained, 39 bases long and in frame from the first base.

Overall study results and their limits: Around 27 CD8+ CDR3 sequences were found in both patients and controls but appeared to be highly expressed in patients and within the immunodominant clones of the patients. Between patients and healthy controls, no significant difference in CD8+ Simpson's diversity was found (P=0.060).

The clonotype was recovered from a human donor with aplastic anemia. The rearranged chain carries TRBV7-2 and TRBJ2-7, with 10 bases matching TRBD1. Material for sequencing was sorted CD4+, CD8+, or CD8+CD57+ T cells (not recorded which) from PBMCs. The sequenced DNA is TGCGCCAGCAGCTGGGACAGGGGCTACGAGCAGTACTTC. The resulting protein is CASSWDRGYEQYF.